Each of the 10 T cell receptor beta chains below was sequenced from the same sample in a study of T-cell reconstitution after alpha-beta-depleted transplantation in children. Unique molecular identifiers featured in how the TCRbeta library was prepared. TCRdb processed the PCR reads anew with MiXCR; each CDR3 protein has one entry. The sample has about 290,000 distinct CDR3 sequences; around a tenth are singletons. The input for sequencing was PBMCs, taken before TCRalphabeta/CD19-depleted stem cell transplant. All receptors derive from a boy under two years old with acute myeloid leukemia, due to receive a stem cell transplant.

The chain employs TRBV7-8 and TRBJ2-1, with D perhaps matching TRBD1 or TRBD2 (5 bases each). The CDR3 is made up of 18 amino acids. V gave up 5 bases and J gave up 7 bases, with 27 bases separating them. CDR1 SGHVS and CDR2 FQNEAQ come from the germline V gene. CDR3 in DNA: TGTGCCAGCAGCCCCAGATTACACCACAAAAGGTGGGGGAATGAGCAGTTCTTC. It yields the protein CASSPRLHHKRWGNEQFF.

This clonotype has only a few counts. This sequence joins TRBV20-1 and TRBJ1-5; 9 bases align to TRBD1. The CDR3 length is 15 residues. The J segment lost 2 bases and the V segment lost 0 bases, leaving 2 bases of the junction unmatched. CDR1 is DFQATT, CDR2 SNEGSKA, per germline (reference sequence). The CDR3 coding sequence is TGCAGTGCTAGAGAACGGACAGGGGGCAATCAGCCCCAGCATTTT. This translates into CSARERTGGNQPQHF.

A few counts support this clonotype. CDR3 sequence: CASSEAGSLSSGANVLTF. As DNA, the CDR3 is TGTGCCAGCAGTGAAGCGGGGTCGTTAAGCTCTGGGGCCAACGTCCTGACTTTC. This chain uses TRBV25-1 with TRBJ2-6, with D perhaps matching TRBD2 (6 bases). Germline V CDR1 and CDR2: MGHDK, SYGVNS. This CDR3 contains 18 residues. Trimming cost V 2 bases and J 0 bases, with 14 bases left between them.

This clonotype was seen many times. V and J are TRBV5-1 and TRBJ1-4; D is unresolved. Germline CDR1 SGHRS, CDR2 YFSETQ. CDR3 length: 13 residues. The germline V and J ends were trimmed by 0 bases and 7 bases, with 7 bases remaining between them. CDR3 protein: CASSLARGEKLFF. The CDR3 DNA follows: TGCGCCAGCAGCTTGGCTAGAGGTGAAAAACTGTTTTTT.

This clonotype has at least ten counts. The chain recombines TRBV15 with TRBJ2-2, with 9 bases fitting TRBD1. Germline-derived CDR1 and CDR2 are LNHNV and YYDKDF (reference sequence). CDR3 length equals 16 residues. Losses at the gene ends were 0 bases for V and 3 bases for J; bases not matched to a gene: 2. The DNA of the CDR3 is TGTGCCACCAGCAGAGATTGGACAGGGGACACCGGGGAGCTGTTTTTT. It specifies CATSRDWTGDTGELFF.

This clonotype was recorded many times. The chain combines TRBV9 with TRBJ1-1, with 8 bases lining up with TRBD1. V gave up 4 bases and J gave up 7 bases; unmatched junction bases: 6. Germline V gene data show CDR1 as SGDLS and CDR2 as YYNGEE. The CDR3 is made up of 13 amino acids. CDR3: CASSQGGQDEAFF. DNA for the CDR3: TGTGCCAGCAGCCAGGGGGGACAGGATGAAGCTTTCTTT.

This rearrangement joins TRBV29-1 to TRBJ1-2; 8 nucleotides match TRBD1. Germline V CDR1 and CDR2: SQVTM, ANQGSEA. J was trimmed by 6 bases and V by 8 bases; bases with no gene match: 11. The CDR3 consists of 13 residues. CDR3 loop: CSIPQGGADGYTF. The CDR3 DNA reads as TGCAGCATTCCACAGGGGGGGGCCGATGGCTACACCTTC.

This clonotype came up many times. This chain links TRBV5-1 with TRBJ2-5; perhaps D is TRBD1 or TRBD2 (6 bases each). There are 13 residues in the CDR3. V dropped 5 bases and J dropped 5 bases, with 13 bases sitting between them. Per the germline V gene, CDR1 is SGHRS and CDR2 is YFSETQ. CDR3 nucleotide sequence: TGCGCCAGCAGAGGGGGGCGCGTGGAGACCCAGTACTTC. Residues: CASRGGRVETQYF.

This clonotype was observed a handful of times. This sequence joins TRBV9 and TRBJ2-1; D is uncertain. The germline V gene encodes CDR1 SGDLS and CDR2 YYNGEE. Trimming shortened V by 4 bases and J by 2 bases, and 13 bases separated the two germline ends. The CDR3 has 15 amino acids. The CDR3 sequence is CASSPRVTAYNEQFF. The CDR3 DNA follows: TGTGCCAGCAGCCCACGGGTTACCGCCTACAATGAGCAGTTCTTC.

A few counts support this clonotype. The V and J genes are TRBV19 and TRBJ2-5; 7 bases are a match to TRBD2. This CDR3 has 15 amino acids. Germline CDR1 reads LNHDA; CDR2 reads SQIVND (reference sequence). V trimming: 3 bases; J trimming: 3 bases; junction bases outside the gene matches: 7. Written as DNA, the CDR3 is TGTGCCAGTAGTATGGCCTGGGGGGGGAAAGAGACCCAGTACTTC. Its translation is CASSMAWGGKETQYF.